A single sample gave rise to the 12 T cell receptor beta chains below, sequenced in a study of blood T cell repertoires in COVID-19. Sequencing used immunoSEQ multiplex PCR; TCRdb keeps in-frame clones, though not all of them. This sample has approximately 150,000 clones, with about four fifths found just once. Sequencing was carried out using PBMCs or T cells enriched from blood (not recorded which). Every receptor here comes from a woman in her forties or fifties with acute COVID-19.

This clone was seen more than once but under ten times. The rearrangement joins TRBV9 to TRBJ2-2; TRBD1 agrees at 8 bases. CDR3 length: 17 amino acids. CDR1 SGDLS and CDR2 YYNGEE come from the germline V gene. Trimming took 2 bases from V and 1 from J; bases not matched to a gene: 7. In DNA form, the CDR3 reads TGTGCCAGCAGCGTTCCCTCCGGGACAGGGAACACCGGGGAGCTGTTTTTT. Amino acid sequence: CASSVPSGTGNTGELFF.

This CDR3 is CASSLLGLNTGELFF. The CDR3 DNA reads TGCGCCAGCAGCTTGTTGGGACTAAACACCGGGGAGCTGTTTTTT. This rearrangement joins TRBV5-1 to TRBJ2-2; 7 nucleotides line up with TRBD2. Germline values: CDR1 SGHRS, CDR2 YFSETQ. The CDR3 is 15 residues long. V shed 1 base and J 2 bases; nucleotides not matched to a gene: 2.

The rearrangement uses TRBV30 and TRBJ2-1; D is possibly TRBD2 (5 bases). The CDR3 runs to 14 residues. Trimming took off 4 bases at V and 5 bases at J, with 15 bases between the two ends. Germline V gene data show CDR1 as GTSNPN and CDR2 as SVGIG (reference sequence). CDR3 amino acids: CAWKFLASHNEQFF. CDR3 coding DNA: TGTGCCTGGAAATTTTTAGCGAGTCACAATGAGCAGTTCTTC. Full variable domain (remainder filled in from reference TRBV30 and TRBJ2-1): SQTIHQWPATLVQPVGSPLSLECTVEGTSNPNLYWYRQAAGRGLQLLFYSVGIGQISSEVPQNLSASRPQDRQFILSSKKLLLSDSGFYLCAWKFLASHNEQFFGPGTRLTVL.

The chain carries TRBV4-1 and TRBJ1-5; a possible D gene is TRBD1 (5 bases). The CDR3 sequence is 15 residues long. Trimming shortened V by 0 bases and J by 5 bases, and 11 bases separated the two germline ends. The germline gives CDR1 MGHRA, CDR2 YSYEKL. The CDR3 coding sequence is TGCGCCAGCAGCCAAGAGTACCAGGGTGATCAGCCCCAGCATTTT. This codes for CASSQEYQGDQPQHF.

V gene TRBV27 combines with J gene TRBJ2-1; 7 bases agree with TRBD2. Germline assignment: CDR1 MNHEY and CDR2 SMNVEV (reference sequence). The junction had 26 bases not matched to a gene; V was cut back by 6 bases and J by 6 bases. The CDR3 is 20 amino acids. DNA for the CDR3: TGTGCCAGCAGAAACGAGGGTTTAGGGTGGGGGGGGTCCCCGGGCAATGAGCAGTTCTTC. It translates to CASRNEGLGWGGSPGNEQFF.

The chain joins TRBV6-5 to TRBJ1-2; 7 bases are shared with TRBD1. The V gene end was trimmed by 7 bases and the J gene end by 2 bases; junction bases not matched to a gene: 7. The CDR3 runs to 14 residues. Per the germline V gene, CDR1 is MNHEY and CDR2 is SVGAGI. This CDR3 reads CASKPGTANYGYTF. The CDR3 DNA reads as TGTGCCAGCAAACCTGGGACAGCGAACTATGGCTACACCTTC.

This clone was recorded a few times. DNA of the CDR3: TGTGCCAGCAGCCGGGACAGGGAAACTGAAGCTTTCTTT. Amino acid sequence: CASSRDRETEAFF. V is TRBV7-9 and J is TRBJ1-1, with 9 bases aligning to TRBD1. CDR1 SEHNR and CDR2 FQNEAQ come from the germline V gene (reference sequence). The CDR3 length is 13 residues. The junction had 3 bases not matched to a gene; V was cut back by 5 bases and J by 5 bases. The variable domain in full, completed from reference TRBV7-9 and TRBJ1-1, reads DTGVSQNPRHKITKRGQNVTFRCDPISEHNRLYWYRQTLGQGPEFLTYFQNEAQLEKSRLLSDRFSAERPKGSFSTLEIQRTEQGDSAMYLCASSRDRETEAFFGQGTRLTVV.

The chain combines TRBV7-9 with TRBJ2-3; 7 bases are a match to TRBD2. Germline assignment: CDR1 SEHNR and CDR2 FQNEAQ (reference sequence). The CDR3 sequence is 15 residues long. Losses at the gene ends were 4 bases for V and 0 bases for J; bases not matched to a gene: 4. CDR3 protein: CASSSLAASTDTQYF. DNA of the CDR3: TGTGCCAGCAGCTCCCTAGCGGCCAGCACAGATACGCAGTATTTT. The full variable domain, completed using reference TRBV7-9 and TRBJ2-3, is DTGVSQNPRHKITKRGQNVTFRCDPISEHNRLYWYRQTLGQGPEFLTYFQNEAQLEKSRLLSDRFSAERPKGSFSTLEIQRTEQGDSAMYLCASSSLAASTDTQYFGPGTRLTVL.

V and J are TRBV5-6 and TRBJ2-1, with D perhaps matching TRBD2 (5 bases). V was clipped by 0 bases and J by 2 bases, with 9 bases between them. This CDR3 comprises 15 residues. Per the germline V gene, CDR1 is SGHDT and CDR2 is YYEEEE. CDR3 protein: CASSLVDSAYNEQFF. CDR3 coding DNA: TGTGCCAGCAGCTTGGTTGATAGCGCCTACAATGAGCAGTTCTTC.

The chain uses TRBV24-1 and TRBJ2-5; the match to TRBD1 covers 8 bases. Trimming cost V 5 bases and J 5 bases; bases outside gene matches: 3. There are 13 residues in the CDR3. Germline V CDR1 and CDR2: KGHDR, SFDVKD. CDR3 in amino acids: CATSVTGVETQYF. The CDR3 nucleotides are TGTGCCACCAGTGTGACAGGGGTCGAGACCCAGTACTTC.

The CDR3 DNA follows: TGCGCCAGCAGCCCACGCAGTGTGGAGACTGAAGCTTTCTTT. Its translation: CASSPRSVETEAFF. The gene calls are TRBV5-1 and TRBJ1-1; D is unclear. Looked up from germline, CDR1 is SGHRS and CDR2 is YFSETQ. With 4 bases removed from V and 5 bases from J, the gap between germline ends came to 15 bases. The CDR3 sequence is 14 residues long.

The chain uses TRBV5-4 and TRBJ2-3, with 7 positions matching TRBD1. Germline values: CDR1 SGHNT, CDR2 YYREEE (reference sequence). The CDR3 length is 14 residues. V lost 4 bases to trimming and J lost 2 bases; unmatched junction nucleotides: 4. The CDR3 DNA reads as TGTGCCAGCAGCCCGGGACAGAACACAGATACGCAGTATTTT. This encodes CASSPGQNTDTQYF. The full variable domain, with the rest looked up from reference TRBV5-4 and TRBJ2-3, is ETGVTQSPTHLIKTRGQQVTLRCSSQSGHNTVSWYQQALGQGPQFIFQYYREEENGRGNFPPRFSGLQFPNYSSELNVNALELDDSALYLCASSPGQNTDTQYFGPGTRLTVL.